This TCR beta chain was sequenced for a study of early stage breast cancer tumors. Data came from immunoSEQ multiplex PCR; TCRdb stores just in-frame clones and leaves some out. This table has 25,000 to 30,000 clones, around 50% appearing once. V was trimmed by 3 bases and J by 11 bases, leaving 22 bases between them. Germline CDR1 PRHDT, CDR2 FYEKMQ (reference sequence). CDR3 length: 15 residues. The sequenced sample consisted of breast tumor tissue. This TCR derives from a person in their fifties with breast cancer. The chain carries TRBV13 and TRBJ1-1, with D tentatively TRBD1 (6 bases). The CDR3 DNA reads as TGTGCCAGCAGCTTCCTACTCCTTCGGGGGCCAGGGGCTTTCTTT. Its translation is CASSFLLLRGPGAFF.